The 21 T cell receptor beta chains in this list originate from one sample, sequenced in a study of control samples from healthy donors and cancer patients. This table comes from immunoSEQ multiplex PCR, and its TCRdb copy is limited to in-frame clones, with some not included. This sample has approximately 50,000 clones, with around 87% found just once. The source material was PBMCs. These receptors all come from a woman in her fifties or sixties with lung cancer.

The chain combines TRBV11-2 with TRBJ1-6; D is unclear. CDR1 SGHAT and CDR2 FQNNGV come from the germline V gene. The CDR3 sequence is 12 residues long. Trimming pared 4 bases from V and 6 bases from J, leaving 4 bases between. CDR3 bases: TGTGCCAGCAGCTGGGTTAATTCACCCCTCCACTTT. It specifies CASSWVNSPLHF.

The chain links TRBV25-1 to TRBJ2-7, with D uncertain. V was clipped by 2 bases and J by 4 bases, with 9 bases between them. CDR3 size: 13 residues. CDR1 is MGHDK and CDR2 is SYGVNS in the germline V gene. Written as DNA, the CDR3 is TGTGCCAGCAGTGAACAGGCGTTATACGAGCAGTACTTC. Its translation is CASSEQALYEQYF.

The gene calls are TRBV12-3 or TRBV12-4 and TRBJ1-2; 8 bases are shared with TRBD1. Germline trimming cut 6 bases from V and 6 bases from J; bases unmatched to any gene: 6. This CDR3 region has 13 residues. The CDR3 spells CASSAQGVDGYTF. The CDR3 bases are TGTGCCAGCAGCGCACAGGGGGTTGATGGCTACACCTTC.

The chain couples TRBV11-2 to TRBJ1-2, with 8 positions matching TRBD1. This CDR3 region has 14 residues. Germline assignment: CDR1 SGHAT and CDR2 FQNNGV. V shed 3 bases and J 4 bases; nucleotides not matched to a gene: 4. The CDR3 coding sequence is TGTGCCAGCAGCTTGGGGGACAGGCCCTATGGCTACACCTTC. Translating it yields CASSLGDRPYGYTF.

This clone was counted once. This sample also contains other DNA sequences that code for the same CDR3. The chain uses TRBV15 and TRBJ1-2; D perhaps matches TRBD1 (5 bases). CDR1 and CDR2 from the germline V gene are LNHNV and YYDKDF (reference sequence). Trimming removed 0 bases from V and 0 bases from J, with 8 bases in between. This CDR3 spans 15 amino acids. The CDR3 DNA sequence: TGTGCCACCAGCAGAGATCGAGGGGCTAACTATGGCTACACCTTC. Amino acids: CATSRDRGANYGYTF.

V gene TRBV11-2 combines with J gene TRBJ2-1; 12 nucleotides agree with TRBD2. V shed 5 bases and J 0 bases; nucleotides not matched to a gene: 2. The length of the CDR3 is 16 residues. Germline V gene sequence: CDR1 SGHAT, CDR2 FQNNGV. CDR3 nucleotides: TGTGCCAGCAGCCTAGCGGGGGGGAGCTCCTACAATGAGCAGTTCTTC. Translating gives CASSLAGGSSYNEQFF.

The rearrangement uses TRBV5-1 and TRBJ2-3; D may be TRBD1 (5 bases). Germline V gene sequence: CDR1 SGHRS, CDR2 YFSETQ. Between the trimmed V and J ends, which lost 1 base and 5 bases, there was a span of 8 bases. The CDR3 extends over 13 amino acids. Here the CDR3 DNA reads TGCGCCAGCAGCTTGCAGGGAAAAGATACGCAGTATTTT. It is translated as CASSLQGKDTQYF.

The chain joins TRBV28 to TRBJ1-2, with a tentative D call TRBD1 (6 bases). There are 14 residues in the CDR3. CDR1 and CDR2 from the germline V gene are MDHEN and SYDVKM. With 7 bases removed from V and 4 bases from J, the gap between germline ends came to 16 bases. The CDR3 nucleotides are TGTGCCAGCAACTGGGGGGCGCTGGCCTATGGCTACACCTTC. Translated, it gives CASNWGALAYGYTF.

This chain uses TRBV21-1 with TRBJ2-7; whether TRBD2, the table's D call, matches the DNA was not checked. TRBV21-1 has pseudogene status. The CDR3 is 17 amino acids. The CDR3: CASSKLRTSGGFYEQYF. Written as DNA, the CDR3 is TGTGCCAGCAGCAAATTGAGGACTAGCGGGGGATTCTACGAGCAGTACTTC.

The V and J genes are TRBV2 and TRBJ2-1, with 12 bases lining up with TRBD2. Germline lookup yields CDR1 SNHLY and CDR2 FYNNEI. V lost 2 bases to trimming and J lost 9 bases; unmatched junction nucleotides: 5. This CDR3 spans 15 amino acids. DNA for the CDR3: TGTGCCAGCAGTGAACGGCTAGCGGGAGGGAGTGAGCAGTTCTTC. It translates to CASSERLAGGSEQFF. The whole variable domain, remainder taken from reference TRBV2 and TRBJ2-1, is EPEVTQTPSHQVTQMGQEVILRCVPISNHLYFYWYRQILGQKVEFLVSFYNNEISEKSEIFDDQFSVERPDGSNFTLKIRSTKLEDSAMYFCASSERLAGGSEQFFGPGTRLTVL.

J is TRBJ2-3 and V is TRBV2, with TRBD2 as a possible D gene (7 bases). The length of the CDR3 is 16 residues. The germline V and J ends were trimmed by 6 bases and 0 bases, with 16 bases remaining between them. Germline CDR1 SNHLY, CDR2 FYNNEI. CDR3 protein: CASRFLAGASTDTQYF. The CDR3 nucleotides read TGTGCCAGCAGATTTTTGGCGGGGGCTAGCACAGATACGCAGTATTTT.

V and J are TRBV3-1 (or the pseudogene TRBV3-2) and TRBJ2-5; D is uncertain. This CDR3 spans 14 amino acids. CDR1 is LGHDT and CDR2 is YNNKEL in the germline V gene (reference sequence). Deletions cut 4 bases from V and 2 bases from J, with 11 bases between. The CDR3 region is CASSLYGIQETQYF. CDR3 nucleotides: TGTGCCAGCAGCCTTTACGGTATTCAAGAGACCCAGTACTTC.

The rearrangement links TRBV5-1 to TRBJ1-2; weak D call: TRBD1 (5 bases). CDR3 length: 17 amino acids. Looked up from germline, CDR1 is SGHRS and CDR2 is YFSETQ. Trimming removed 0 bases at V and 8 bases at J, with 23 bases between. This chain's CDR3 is CASSLDSVSPLGRGYTF. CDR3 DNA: TGCGCCAGCAGCTTGGATTCAGTGTCGCCTCTGGGGCGCGGCTACACCTTC.

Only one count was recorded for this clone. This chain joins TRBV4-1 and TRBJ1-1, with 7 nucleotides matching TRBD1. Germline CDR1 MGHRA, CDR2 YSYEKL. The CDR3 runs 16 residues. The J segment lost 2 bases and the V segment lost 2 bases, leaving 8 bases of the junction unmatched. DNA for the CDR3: TGCGCCAGCAGCCAAAAGAAGGGACAGCTAAACACTGAAGCTTTCTTT. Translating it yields CASSQKKGQLNTEAFF.

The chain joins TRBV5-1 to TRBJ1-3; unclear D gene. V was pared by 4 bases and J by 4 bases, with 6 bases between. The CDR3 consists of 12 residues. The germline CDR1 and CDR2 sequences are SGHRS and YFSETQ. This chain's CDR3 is CASSNEGNTIYF. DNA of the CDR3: TGCGCCAGCAGCAACGAAGGAAACACCATATATTTT.

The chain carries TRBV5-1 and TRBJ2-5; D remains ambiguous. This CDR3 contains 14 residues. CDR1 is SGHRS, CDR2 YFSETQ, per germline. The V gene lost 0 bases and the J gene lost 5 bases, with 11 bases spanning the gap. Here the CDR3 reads CASSLVAPGETQYF. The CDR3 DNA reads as TGCGCCAGCAGCTTGGTAGCCCCCGGGGAGACCCAGTACTTC.

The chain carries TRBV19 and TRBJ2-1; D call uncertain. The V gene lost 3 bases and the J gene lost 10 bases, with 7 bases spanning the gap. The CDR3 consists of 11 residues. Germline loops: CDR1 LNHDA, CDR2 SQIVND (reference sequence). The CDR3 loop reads CASSMTTEQFF. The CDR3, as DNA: TGTGCCAGTAGTATGACCACCGAGCAGTTCTTC. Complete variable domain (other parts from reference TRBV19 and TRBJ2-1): DGGITQSPKYLFRKEGQNVTLSCEQNLNHDAMYWYRQDPGQGLRLIYYSQIVNDFQKGDIAEGYSVSREKKESFPLTVTSAQKNPTAFYLCASSMTTEQFFGPGTRLTVL.

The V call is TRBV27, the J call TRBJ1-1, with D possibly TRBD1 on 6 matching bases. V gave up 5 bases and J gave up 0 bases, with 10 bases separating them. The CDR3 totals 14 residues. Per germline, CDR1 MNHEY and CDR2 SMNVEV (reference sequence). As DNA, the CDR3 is TGTGCCAGCAGTATACAGGGATTGAACACTGAAGCTTTCTTT. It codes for CASSIQGLNTEAFF.

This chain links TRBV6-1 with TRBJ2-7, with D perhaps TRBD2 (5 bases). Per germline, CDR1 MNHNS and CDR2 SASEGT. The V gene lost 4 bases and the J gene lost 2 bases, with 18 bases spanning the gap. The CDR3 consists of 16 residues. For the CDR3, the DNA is TGTGCCAGCAGTGGCCGGGATGGGGAGTTGCCCTACGAGCAGTACTTC. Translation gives CASSGRDGELPYEQYF.

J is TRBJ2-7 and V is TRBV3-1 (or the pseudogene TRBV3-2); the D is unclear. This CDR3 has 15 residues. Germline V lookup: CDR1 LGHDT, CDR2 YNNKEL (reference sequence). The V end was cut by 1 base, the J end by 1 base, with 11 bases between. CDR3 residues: CASSQGATGSYEQYF. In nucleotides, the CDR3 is TGTGCCAGCAGCCAAGGAGCGACGGGTTCCTACGAGCAGTACTTC.

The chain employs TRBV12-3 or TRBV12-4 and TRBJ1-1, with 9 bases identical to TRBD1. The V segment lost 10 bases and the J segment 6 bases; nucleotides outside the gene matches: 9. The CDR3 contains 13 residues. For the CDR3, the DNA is TGTGCCACGCGCGGACAGGGGACCTCTGAAGCTTTCTTT. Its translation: CATRGQGTSEAFF.